Each of the 32 T cell receptor beta chains below was sequenced from the same sample in a study of T-cell memory formation after mild COVID-19. Via MiXCR, TCRdb re-called the 5' RACE reads, giving one row per CDR3 protein. The sample has 260,000 or so distinct CDR3 sequences, around 15% seen once. The sequencing input was PBMCs or a T cell subset sorted from them (not recorded which). These receptors were taken from a man between 18 and 35 years old who had mild COVID-19 (a few samples of this study predate the infection). Cell type and time point are not known.

This clonotype came up once. V and J are TRBV5-1 and TRBJ1-3, with 7 bases lining up with TRBD1. CDR1 SGHRS and CDR2 YFSETQ come from the germline V gene. The CDR3 spans 16 residues. Trimming cost V 0 bases and J 0 bases; bases outside gene matches: 3. CDR3 nucleotide sequence: TGCGCCAGCAGCTTGGACAGGGGCCTCTCTGGAAACACCATATATTTT. Protein sequence: CASSLDRGLSGNTIYF.

This chain connects TRBV29-1 to TRBJ2-1; no reliable D call. This CDR3 contains 11 residues. Germline loops: CDR1 SQVTM, CDR2 ANQGSEA. The V gene lost 5 bases and the J gene lost 3 bases, with 5 bases spanning the gap. CDR3 region: CSVSRYNEQFF. CDR3 bases: TGCAGCGTTTCCCGCTACAATGAGCAGTTCTTC.

The chain links TRBV6-8 to TRBJ2-7; 8 positions match TRBD2. The CDR3 runs 13 residues. Germline lookup yields CDR1 MNHGY and CDR2 SAAAGT. The V gene end was trimmed by 6 bases and the J gene end by 4 bases; junction bases not matched to a gene: 5. CDR3 amino acids: CASSSGGEYEQYV. The CDR3 DNA reads TGTGCCAGCAGCTCCGGGGGGGAGTACGAGCAGTACGTC.

This sequence joins TRBV3-1 and TRBJ1-5, with no clear D. Trimming took 0 bases from V and 5 from J, leaving 8 bases between them. Germline CDR1 LGHDT, CDR2 YNNKEL (reference sequence). The CDR3 contains 14 residues. The CDR3 loop reads CASSQEGRYQPQHF. CDR3 bases: TGTGCCAGCAGCCAAGAAGGCCGGTATCAGCCCCAGCATTTT.

This sequence joins TRBV20-1 and TRBJ2-5, with a weak D call TRBD2 (6 bases). This CDR3 region has 14 residues. Per germline, CDR1 DFQATT and CDR2 SNEGSKA (reference sequence). Trimming took 1 base from V and 5 from J, leaving 14 bases between them. CDR3 sequence reads: CSARASSGSETQYF. In DNA, the CDR3 is TGCAGTGCTAGAGCAAGCAGCGGGTCGGAGACCCAGTACTTC.

This clonotype was observed a few times. This chain links TRBV5-1 with TRBJ1-1; D ambiguous. V lost 5 bases and J 5 bases, leaving 19 bases between the germline ends. The CDR3 extends over 15 amino acids. Germline lookup yields CDR1 SGHRS and CDR2 YFSETQ. The CDR3 protein is CASRHYGRGRTEAFF. Written as DNA, the CDR3 is TGCGCCAGCAGACACTACGGGAGAGGGAGGACTGAAGCTTTCTTT.

The chain combines TRBV6-5 with TRBJ1-6; 8 bases match TRBD1. This CDR3 has 16 residues. Unmatched junction bases numbered 6, after V lost 0 bases and J lost 8 bases. The germline V gene encodes CDR1 MNHEY and CDR2 SVGAGI. The CDR3 DNA is TGTGCCAGCAGTTACTCAAGCGGGACAGGACATTCACCCCTCCACTTT. Translating gives CASSYSSGTGHSPLHF.

The rearrangement joins TRBV6-4 to TRBJ2-3, with D possibly TRBD2 on 5 matching bases. Deletions cut 3 bases from V and 6 bases from J, with 10 bases between. CDR1 MRHNA and CDR2 SNTAGT come from the germline V gene. There are 13 residues in the CDR3. The CDR3 here is CASSEGATDTQYF. DNA of the CDR3: TGTGCCAGCAGTGAGGGAGCGACGGATACGCAGTATTTT.

In its sample, this clonotype was seen a few times. This sequence joins TRBV15 and TRBJ1-6; D may be TRBD1 (6 bases). CDR3 length equals 13 residues. Germline loops: CDR1 LNHNV, CDR2 YYDKDF (reference sequence). V lost 3 bases to trimming and J lost 11 bases, with 11 bases between them. This chain's CDR3 is CATSRVQGPPLHF. The CDR3 nucleotides are TGTGCCACCAGCAGGGTACAGGGCCCACCCCTCCACTTT.

This clonotype was recorded only once. The V call is TRBV4-3, the J call TRBJ1-2, with 10 nucleotides matching TRBD1. CDR1 and CDR2 from the germline V gene are LGHNA and YSLEER. This CDR3 comprises 15 residues. V lost 3 bases, J lost 8 bases, and 9 bases stayed unmatched. The CDR3 DNA reads as TGCGCCAGCAGCCAGGCCGGGACAGGGGATTACGGCTACACCTTC. Amino acid sequence: CASSQAGTGDYGYTF.

A few counts support this clonotype. V and J are TRBV4-2 and TRBJ2-4; TRBD2 might be the D (7 bases). Germline CDR1 is LGHNA and CDR2 is YNFKEQ. The CDR3 is 13 amino acids. Trimming took off 5 bases at V and 8 bases at J, with 13 bases between the two ends. CDR3 nucleotide sequence: TGTGCCAGCAGCGATAGAGGGGGGGACATTCAGTACTTC. This codes for CASSDRGGDIQYF.

This clonotype was seen a handful of times. J is TRBJ1-5 and V is TRBV4-1; tentative D call: TRBD1 (6 bases). V lost 4 bases and J 5 bases, leaving 15 bases between the germline ends. CDR1 is MGHRA and CDR2 is YSYEKL in the germline V gene. The CDR3 covers 15 residues. The CDR3 DNA is TGCGCCAGCAGCCGCACGGGACACCACGATCAGCCCCAGCATTTT. This sequence encodes CASSRTGHHDQPQHF.

The V gene is TRBV28, the J gene TRBJ2-7; tentative D call: TRBD2 (6 bases). The CDR3 totals 15 residues. Trimming took off 1 base at V and 0 bases at J, with 10 bases between the two ends. Germline CDR1 reads MDHEN; CDR2 reads SYDVKM. CDR3 region: CASSLSAGSSYEQYV. For the CDR3, the DNA is TGTGCCAGCAGTTTATCTGCGGGGAGCTCCTACGAGCAGTACGTC.

CDR3 loop: CATSDPRGGETQYF. The CDR3 DNA sequence: TGTGCCACCAGTGATCCCAGGGGAGGAGAGACCCAGTACTTC. The V gene is TRBV24-1, the J gene TRBJ2-5; D may correspond to TRBD1 or TRBD2 (6 bases each). CDR3 length: 14 residues. Per the germline V gene, CDR1 is KGHDR and CDR2 is SFDVKD. V was shortened by 3 bases and J by 4 bases, with 11 bases between the two germline ends.

V usage is TRBV4-3 and J usage is TRBJ1-4, with D possibly being TRBD1 (5 bases). Germline-derived CDR1 and CDR2 are LGHNA and YSLEER. The CDR3 runs to 14 residues. V lost 0 bases, J lost 14 bases, and 16 bases lay in between. As DNA, the CDR3 is TGCGCCAGCAGCCAAGACCCGAGGGACGGTCGGCTGTTTTTT. Amino acid sequence: CASSQDPRDGRLFF.

This chain links TRBV24-1 with TRBJ2-7; a weak D match, TRBD1 (6 bases). The germline CDR1 and CDR2 sequences are KGHDR and SFDVKD. V lost 3 bases, J lost 5 bases, and 16 bases lay in between. The CDR3 is 15 residues long. CDR3 sequence (DNA): TGTGCCACCAGTGATCCCATAAGGGGGTATGACGAGCAGTACTTC. Amino acids: CATSDPIRGYDEQYF.

The chain has TRBV25-1 and TRBJ1-4; tentatively, D is TRBD1 (5 bases). Trimming took off 6 bases at V and 8 bases at J, with 16 bases between the two ends. This CDR3 has 14 amino acids. CDR1 and CDR2 (germline): MGHDK, SYGVNS. CDR3: CASSEAGGREKLFF. CDR3 nucleotide sequence: TGTGCCAGCAGCGAAGCGGGGGGACGGGAAAAACTGTTTTTT.

The V gene is TRBV12-3 or TRBV12-4, the J gene TRBJ2-1; no definite D call. The length of the CDR3 is 14 residues. The germline V and J ends were trimmed by 6 bases and 8 bases, with 17 bases remaining between them. Here the CDR3 reads CASSPGSSSDEQFF. The DNA of the CDR3 is TGTGCCAGCAGCCCCGGGTCCTCGAGCGATGAGCAGTTCTTC.

The CDR3: CAISPRGPNQPQHF. The CDR3 bases are TGTGCCATCAGCCCTAGGGGCCCAAATCAGCCCCAGCATTTT. The chain carries TRBV10-3 and TRBJ1-5, with D perhaps TRBD1 (5 bases). Between the trimmed V and J ends, which lost 6 bases and 4 bases, there was a span of 13 bases. The CDR3 is made up of 14 amino acids. CDR1 is ENHRY and CDR2 is SYGVKD in the germline V gene.

This chain uses TRBV11-2 with TRBJ2-1; maybe TRBD2 (5 bases). Per the germline V gene, CDR1 is SGHAT and CDR2 is FQNNGV. The CDR3 contains 13 residues. Trimming removed 5 bases at V and 9 bases at J, with 14 bases between. The CDR3 DNA reads as TGTGCCAGCAGCATAACTAGTCTCGGTGAGCAGTTCTTC. Translation gives CASSITSLGEQFF.

The table lists this clonotype with many counts. The genes are TRBV9 and TRBJ1-2; 8 nucleotides agree with TRBD1. CDR3 length equals 14 residues. Germline-derived CDR1 and CDR2 are SGDLS and YYNGEE. J was trimmed by 8 bases and V by 0 bases; bases with no gene match: 6. CDR3 amino acids: CASSVGPQGEGYTF. The DNA for the CDR3 is TGTGCCAGCAGCGTAGGCCCACAGGGGGAGGGCTACACCTTC.

This chain uses TRBV7-8 with TRBJ1-2; D is undetermined. This CDR3 has 16 residues. The V gene lost 3 bases and the J gene lost 3 bases, with 17 bases spanning the gap. The germline V gene has CDR1 SGHVS and CDR2 FQNEAQ. CDR3 residues: CASSFPGEEAYYGYTF. CDR3 nucleotide sequence: TGTGCCAGCAGCTTCCCCGGAGAGGAGGCTTACTATGGCTACACCTTC.

The chain uses TRBV11-2 and TRBJ2-7; TRBD1 is a possible D gene (6 bases). CDR3 length equals 14 residues. In germline, CDR1 is SGHAT, CDR2 FQNNGV. Trimming removed 5 bases from V and 5 bases from J, with 16 bases in between. The CDR3 bases are TGTGCCAGCAGCCCAATACAGGGTTTCGACGAGCAGTACTTC. Translation gives CASSPIQGFDEQYF.

This clonotype was seen ten or more times. The chain carries TRBV7-9 and TRBJ2-1; D gene uncertain. Germline lookup yields CDR1 SEHNR and CDR2 FQNEAQ (reference sequence). The CDR3 runs to 11 residues. V dropped 3 bases and J dropped 8 bases, with 5 bases sitting between them. This CDR3 is CASSFGYEQFF. CDR3 bases: TGTGCCAGCAGCTTCGGCTATGAGCAGTTCTTC.

The chain couples TRBV13 to TRBJ2-3; 10 nucleotides match TRBD2. The CDR3 contains 13 residues. V shed 10 bases, J shed 7 bases, and the junction held 8 bases outside the gene matches. The germline V gene has CDR1 PRHDT and CDR2 FYEKMQ (reference sequence). As DNA, the CDR3 is TGTGCCACCACAGCGGGGGGGCCTTATACGCAGTATTTT. It is translated as CATTAGGPYTQYF.

This clonotype was detected only a few times. V and J are TRBV9 and TRBJ2-7; a possible D gene is TRBD1 (5 bases). This CDR3 spans 15 amino acids. Germline V gene data show CDR1 as SGDLS and CDR2 as YYNGEE. Trimming stripped 0 bases from V and 1 base from J, with 11 bases between. CDR3 in amino acids: CASSVEPRASYEQYF. CDR3 nucleotide sequence: TGTGCCAGCAGCGTAGAGCCCAGGGCATCCTACGAGCAGTACTTC.

This clonotype has more than one count but fewer than ten. At one end, the junction sequence differs from germline, possibly due to a read error. The rearrangement joins TRBV6-5 to TRBJ2-1, with D perhaps TRBD1 (6 bases). There are 14 residues in the CDR3. Germline V gene lookup returns CDR1 MNHEY and CDR2 SVGAGI. CDR3 sequence: CASSYDRSFNEQFF. CDR3 nucleotide sequence: TGTGCCAGCAGTTACGACAGGTCCTTCAATGAGCAGTTCTTC.

This chain connects TRBV2 to TRBJ2-7; TRBD1 might be the D (5 bases). The germline V gene has CDR1 SNHLY and CDR2 FYNNEI. The V gene lost 6 bases and the J gene lost 5 bases, with 11 bases spanning the gap. The CDR3 covers 12 residues. The CDR3 DNA reads TGTGCCAGCAGGGATGACAGTAACGAGCAGTACTTC. Translating it yields CASRDDSNEQYF. Complete variable domain (other parts from reference TRBV2 and TRBJ2-7): EPEVTQTPSHQVTQMGQEVILRCVPISNHLYFYWYRQILGQKVEFLVSFYNNEISEKSEIFDDQFSVERPDGSNFTLKIRSTKLEDSAMYFCASRDDSNEQYFGPGTRLTVT.

This clonotype was seen repeatedly, ten times or more. The chain uses TRBV4-1 and TRBJ2-7, with D perhaps matching TRBD1 or TRBD2 (5 bases each). With 1 base removed from V and 4 bases from J, the gap between germline ends came to 11 bases. This CDR3 region has 14 residues. Germline V gene data show CDR1 as MGHRA and CDR2 as YSYEKL. CDR3 DNA: TGCGCCAGCAGCCAAGGGGACGTGGATTACGAGCAGTACTTC. Residues: CASSQGDVDYEQYF.

There are many counts of this clonotype. The CDR3: CASSLAGAQYF. CDR3 nucleotide sequence: TGTGCCAGCAGCTTAGCCGGTGCGCAGTATTTT. The chain employs TRBV7-2 and TRBJ2-3; D gene ambiguous. Trimming shortened V by 0 bases and J by 10 bases, and 5 bases separated the two germline ends. Germline V lookup: CDR1 SGHTA, CDR2 FQGNSA. The CDR3 has 11 amino acids. Combining the CDR3 with reference TRBV7-2 and TRBJ2-3 gives the whole variable domain GAGVSQSPSNKVTEKGKDVELRCDPISGHTALYWYRQSLGQGLEFLIYFQGNSAPDKSGLPSDRFSAERTGGSVSTLTIQRTQQEDSAVYLCASSLAGAQYFGPGTRLTVL.

V gene TRBV4-1 combines with J gene TRBJ2-3, with D possibly being TRBD1 (5 bases). CDR3 length equals 17 residues. Germline V CDR1 and CDR2: MGHRA, YSYEKL. V lost 0 bases, J lost 8 bases, and 21 bases lay in between. The CDR3 sequence is CASSQEEKAGFGGTQYF. Here the CDR3 DNA reads TGCGCCAGCAGCCAAGAGGAGAAGGCAGGGTTTGGTGGTACGCAGTATTTT.

This clonotype has just a few counts. This sequence joins TRBV4-1 and TRBJ2-3, with 9 bases aligning to TRBD1. This CDR3 is built from 18 residues. V was pared by 4 bases and J by 0 bases, with 11 bases of the junction left unmatched. Germline loops: CDR1 MGHRA, CDR2 YSYEKL. CDR3 in DNA: TGCGCCAGCAGCCCCCCACTCTCACAGGGGGCAAGCACAGATACGCAGTATTTT. Amino acids: CASSPPLSQGASTDTQYF.